The sequence of this T cell receptor beta chain was determined in a study of radiation and T cells in renal cell carcinoma. Germline CDR1 SEHNR, CDR2 FQNEAQ (reference sequence). This CDR3 contains 16 residues. V dropped 2 bases and J dropped 3 bases, with 16 bases sitting between them. Measured with immunoSEQ multiplex PCR; TCRdb has only the in-frame clones, and not every one. The data hold roughly 80,000 clones, with less than 85% observed a single time. The sample's time point: blood 4 weeks post-SBRT, at nephrectomy. Treatment described: 15 Gy SBRT to primary tumor, nephrectomy 4 weeks later. Source: blood, taken from a patient whose treatment included radiotherapy and nephrectomy. The receptor comes from a woman between 55 and 75 years old with renal cell carcinoma. The rearrangement joins TRBV7-9 to TRBJ1-2, with D possibly TRBD1 on 6 matching bases. The CDR3 spells CASSLLDGGLDYGYTF. The CDR3 DNA sequence: TGTGCCAGCAGCTTACTCGACGGGGGGCTCGACTATGGCTACACCTTC.